The rows below give T cell receptor beta chains drawn from one sample of a study of T cell repertoires in cytomegalovirus infection. Using its own MiXCR run on the reads, TCRdb lists one record per CDR3 protein. The data contain 640,000 or so distinct CDR3 sequences, around 32% of them singletons. Their target antigens are unknown. The sample was cultured PBMCs, taken from culture after CMV antigen stimulation. These receptors came from a human donor in good health (CMV status not recorded). Some clones in this sample may be carry-over from other donors' samples. Each CDR3 is given with its conserved first and last residue. The D gene is left open where the match is weak. Rows give clone size only sometimes, using once, few, many, or a class for an expanded clone.

>TRBJ2-1|TRBD2|TRBV29-1|.
CRAGRESDNEQFF
TGCAGGGCCGGGCGGGAGTCAGACAATGAGCAGTTCTTC
>TRBJ1-6|.|TRBV27|.
CASRPGVHNSPLHF
TGTGCCAGCAGACCAGGGGTCCATAATTCACCCCTCCACTTT
>TRBJ2-5|TRBD1|TRBV7-9|.
CASSPPRTGQETQYF
TGTGCCAGCAGCCCGCCCAGGACAGGGCAGGAGACCCAGTACTTC
>TRBJ2-2|.|TRBV7-9|.
CASSFAGTYTGELFF
TGTGCCAGCAGCTTTGCCGGGACTTACACCGGGGAGCTGTTTTTT
>TRBJ2-3|.|TRBV6-2/TRBV6-3|many
CASSSGSDTQYF
TGTGCCAGCAGTTCGGGGTCAGATACGCAGTATTTT
>TRBJ2-3|.|TRBV7-8|many
CASSVGPGDTQYF
TGTGCCAGCAGCGTGGGCCCCGGAGATACGCAGTATTTT
>TRBJ2-3|TRBD1|TRBV27|few
CASSLYDRGADTQYF
TGTGCCAGCAGTTTATACGACAGGGGTGCAGATACGCAGTATTTT
>TRBJ2-3|.|TRBV4-1|.
CASSQNRDTDTQYF
TGCGCCAGCAGCCAAAACAGGGACACAGATACGCAGTATTTT
>TRBJ2-3|.|TRBV6-2/TRBV6-3|few
CASRRGATDTQYF
TGTGCCAGCCGACGCGGGGCCACAGATACGCAGTATTTT
>TRBJ2-3|.|TRBV10-3|.
CAISDSTDTQYF
TGTGCCATCAGTGACTCCACAGATACGCAGTATTTT
>TRBJ1-2|.|TRBV2|.
CASSDQRMFDGYTF
TGTGCCAGCAGTGATCAGCGGATGTTCGATGGCTACACCTTC
>TRBJ2-3|.|TRBV9|few
CASSVAGRNTQYF
TGTGCCAGCAGCGTAGCGGGTAGGAATACGCAGTATTTT
>TRBJ2-7|.|TRBV7-9|few
CASSLRAGVYEQYF
TGTGCCAGCAGCTTACGCGCAGGGGTCTACGAGCAGTACTTC
>TRBJ1-5|.|TRBV2|.
CASRGDGKQPQHF
TGTGCCAGCAGAGGGGATGGAAAACAGCCCCAGCATTTT
>TRBJ1-4|TRBD1|TRBV7-2|many
CASSIGGADEKLFF
TGTGCCAGCAGCATAGGGGGCGCGGACGAAAAACTGTTTTTT
>TRBJ2-5|.|TRBV7-8|few
CASSAYGGEGETQYF
TGTGCCAGCAGCGCTTACGGGGGCGAAGGGGAGACCCAGTACTTC
>TRBJ1-2|TRBD1|TRBV7-2|few
CASSFGAGQYGYTF
TGTGCCAGCAGTTTTGGCGCGGGACAGTATGGCTACACCTTC
>TRBJ2-1|.|TRBV7-9|many
CASSQNPRLHNEQFF
TGTGCCAGCAGCCAGAACCCCCGACTCCACAATGAGCAGTTCTTC
>TRBJ1-6|.|TRBV28|.
CASTLGHRSSYNSPLHF
TGTGCCAGCACCTTAGGGCATAGGAGCTCCTATAATTCACCCCTCCACTTT
>TRBJ1-6|.|TRBV7-6|.
CASSTGGPLHF
TGTGCCAGCAGCACGGGTGGACCCCTCCACTTT
>TRBJ2-1|.|TRBV27|few
CASSLGVNSYNEQFF
TGTGCCAGCAGTCTCGGGGTTAACTCCTACAATGAGCAGTTCTTC
>TRBJ2-7|.|TRBV7-2|few
CASSTRDPADEQYF
TGTGCCAGCAGCACACGGGACCCCGCGGACGAGCAGTACTTC
>TRBJ1-1|TRBD1|TRBV6-5|.
CASGKLHIQGKAFF
TGTGCCAGCGGGAAACTTCACATACAGGGGAAAGCTTTCTTT
>TRBJ2-1|.|TRBV2|.
CASIKRGGGDEQFF
TGTGCCTCTATAAAGCGGGGCGGGGGCGATGAGCAGTTCTTC
>TRBJ1-1|.|TRBV20-1|few
CSARNPSDIWTEAFF
TGCAGTGCTAGAAACCCCAGTGATATATGGACTGAAGCTTTCTTT
>TRBJ2-7|TRBD2|TRBV5-1|once
CASSREAGVSYEQYF
TGCGCCAGCAGCCGGGAGGCGGGAGTCTCCTACGAGCAGTACTTC
>TRBJ2-2|.|TRBV24-1|.
CDTSDPGQAGGELFF
TGTGACACCAGTGACCCCGGACAAGCAGGCGGGGAGCTGTTTTTT
>TRBJ2-2|.|TRBV4-1|.
CASSRLGEAANTGELFF
TGTGCCAGCAGCCGCCTCGGGGAGGCAGCGAACACCGGGGAGCTGTTTTTT
>TRBJ2-1|TRBD2|TRBV5-4|.
CASSRKLAGVASYNEQFF
TGTGCCAGCAGCCGGAAGCTAGCGGGAGTCGCCTCCTACAATGAGCAGTTCTTC
>TRBJ1-4|.|TRBV7-4|.
CASSFGGGVEEKLFF
TGTGCCAGCAGCTTCGGGGGGGGAGTCGAAGAAAAACTGTTTTTT
>TRBJ1-1|TRBD1|TRBV2|.
CASDRDEGTEAFF
TGTGCCAGTGACAGGGACGAAGGGACTGAAGCTTTCTTT
>TRBJ1-4|TRBD1|TRBV12-3/TRBV12-4|.
CASSRDRGGEKLFF
TGTGCCAGCAGCCGCGACAGGGGAGGCGAAAAACTGTTTTTT
>TRBJ1-5|.|TRBV4-1|.
CASSTIGARGWPQHF
TGCGCCAGCAGCACAATAGGGGCCCGGGGTTGGCCCCAGCATTTT